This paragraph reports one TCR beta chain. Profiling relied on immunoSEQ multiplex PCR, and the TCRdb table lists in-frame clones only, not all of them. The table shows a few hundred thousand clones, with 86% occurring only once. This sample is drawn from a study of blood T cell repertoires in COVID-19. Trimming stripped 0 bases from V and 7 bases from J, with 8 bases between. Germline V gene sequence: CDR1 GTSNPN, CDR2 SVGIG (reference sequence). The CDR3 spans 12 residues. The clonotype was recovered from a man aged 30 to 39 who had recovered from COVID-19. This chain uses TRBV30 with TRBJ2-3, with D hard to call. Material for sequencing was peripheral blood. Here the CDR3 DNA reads TGTGCCTGGAGTGTACTTGCCAATACGCAGTATTTT. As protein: CAWSVLANTQYF.